This entry lists 26 T cell receptor beta chains sequenced from one sample in a study of identical twins. TCRdb ran MiXCR on the 5' RACE reads and lists one entry per CDR3 protein. The sample records approximately 670,000 distinct CDR3 sequences, over 5% being singletons. The sample comprised naive T cells sorted from blood. These TCRs come from a man between 18 and 35 years old in good health.

At least ten counts were recorded for this clonotype. This chain uses TRBV5-1 with TRBJ1-2; D gene uncertain. CDR1 is SGHRS and CDR2 is YFSETQ in the germline V gene. The CDR3 has 14 residues. Trimming stripped 0 bases from V and 3 bases from J, with 9 bases between. The CDR3: CASSLGSGDYGYTF. The DNA for the CDR3 is TGCGCCAGCAGCTTGGGATCCGGGGACTATGGCTACACCTTC.

The chain couples TRBV7-2 to TRBJ1-2, with D uncertain. This CDR3 region has 13 residues. Germline loops: CDR1 SGHTA, CDR2 FQGNSA. The V and J ends lost 2 bases and 1 base respectively, with 5 bases between them. CDR3: CASSLTVNYGYTF. Here the CDR3 DNA reads TGTGCCAGCAGCTTAACAGTTAACTATGGCTACACCTTC.

The sample holds many counts of this clonotype. The chain is built from TRBV5-1 and TRBJ2-7, with 9 bases that match TRBD1. J lost 6 bases, V lost 3 bases, and 1 base had no gene match. Germline CDR1 reads SGHRS; CDR2 reads YFSETQ. CDR3 size: 12 residues. This CDR3 is CASSSTGGEQYF. DNA for the CDR3: TGCGCCAGCAGCTCGACAGGGGGCGAGCAGTACTTC.

In its sample, this clonotype was seen many times. This sequence joins TRBV24-1 and TRBJ2-1, with D possibly TRBD2 on 6 matching bases. V dropped 9 bases and J dropped 5 bases, with 16 bases sitting between them. The CDR3 has 14 amino acids. CDR1 and CDR2 (germline): KGHDR, SFDVKD. In DNA, the CDR3 is TGTGCCACCTCGCGGGGACTCGTCAACAATGAGCAGTTCTTC. It yields the protein CATSRGLVNNEQFF.

This chain connects TRBV5-1 to TRBJ2-1, with 13 nucleotides matching TRBD2. V dropped 8 bases and J dropped 5; count of bases not matched to a gene: 4. From germline, CDR1 is SGHRS and CDR2 YFSETQ. The CDR3 covers 14 residues. This CDR3 reads CASGTSGDHNEQFF. CDR3 bases: TGCGCCAGTGGGACTAGCGGGGACCACAATGAGCAGTTCTTC.

This clonotype was counted only a few times. This chain connects TRBV24-1 to TRBJ2-1; perhaps TRBD2 as D (6 bases). Germline V lookup: CDR1 KGHDR, CDR2 SFDVKD. With 0 bases removed from V and 4 bases from J, the gap between germline ends came to 12 bases. CDR3 length: 16 amino acids. This CDR3 reads CATSDLKRASYNEQFF. The CDR3 DNA sequence: TGTGCCACCAGTGATTTGAAGCGGGCATCTTACAATGAGCAGTTCTTC.

In this sample, this clonotype turned up many times. J is TRBJ2-5 and V is TRBV20-1, with D unresolved. CDR1 DFQATT and CDR2 SNEGSKA come from the germline V gene (reference sequence). The CDR3 length is 12 residues. V lost 5 bases to trimming and J lost 8 bases, with 15 bases between them. CDR3 DNA: TGCAGTGCTGTACCTGATAGGAAAACCCAGTACTTC. Translation gives CSAVPDRKTQYF.

The V and J genes are TRBV5-1 and TRBJ1-2; 9 nucleotides match TRBD1. The junction had 10 bases not matched to a gene; V was cut back by 6 bases and J by 7 bases. Germline V gene data show CDR1 as SGHRS and CDR2 as YFSETQ. This CDR3 contains 14 residues. The CDR3 DNA sequence: TGCGCCAGCACCCCCCGGACAGGGGTGGGTGGCTACACCTTC. Translation gives CASTPRTGVGGYTF.

The chain combines TRBV20-1 with TRBJ2-1, with 7 positions matching TRBD2. The CDR3 consists of 12 residues. Germline V gives CDR1 DFQATT, CDR2 SNEGSKA (reference sequence). V lost 6 bases to trimming and J lost 6 bases; unmatched junction nucleotides: 5. In DNA, the CDR3 is TGCAGTGCCCAAGGGAGGGGCAATGAGCAGTTCTTC. It yields the protein CSAQGRGNEQFF.

This clonotype has just a few counts. The chain is built from TRBV20-1 and TRBJ2-2; TRBD1 is a possible D gene (5 bases). From germline, CDR1 is DFQATT and CDR2 SNEGSKA (reference sequence). The CDR3 totals 16 residues. V was pared by 0 bases and J by 1 base, with 12 bases between. This CDR3 reads CSARDTRQLNTGELFF. The CDR3 DNA reads TGCAGTGCTAGAGATACCCGACAGCTGAACACCGGGGAGCTGTTTTTT.

In regard to this clonotype: One junction end does not reproduce the germline sequence, and a read error may be involved. The chain recombines TRBV15 with TRBJ2-3; D not resolved. Germline loops: CDR1 LNHNV, CDR2 YYDKDF (reference sequence). The CDR3 is 15 amino acids. The CDR3 protein is CATSRARVAADAQYF. The CDR3 DNA reads as TGTGCCACCAGCAGAGCTCGGGTTGCGGCAGATGCGCAGTATTTT.

This clonotype occurred many times. The chain recombines TRBV12-3 or TRBV12-4 with TRBJ1-1, with D possibly matching TRBD1 (6 bases). This CDR3 region has 14 residues. The germline V and J ends were trimmed by 2 bases and 2 bases, with 9 bases remaining between them. DNA for the CDR3: TGTGCCAGCAGTTTAAGGGGGATAAACACTGAAGCTTTCTTT. It translates to CASSLRGINTEAFF.

This clonotype was recorded at least ten times. This rearrangement joins TRBV29-1 to TRBJ1-1; the D gene is possibly TRBD1 (6 bases). The CDR3 contains 12 residues. Per germline, CDR1 SQVTM and CDR2 ANQGSEA. V was pared by 5 bases and J by 1 base, with 8 bases between. CDR3 nucleotides: TGCAGCGTTAACAGGGAGAACACTGAAGCTTTCTTT. This sequence encodes CSVNRENTEAFF.

This clonotype was detected ten times or more. The rearrangement uses TRBV6-5 and TRBJ2-5; TRBD1 matches 7 bases. J was trimmed by 4 bases and V by 2 bases; bases with no gene match: 4. The germline gives CDR1 MNHEY, CDR2 SVGAGI. The length of the CDR3 is 14 residues. The CDR3 DNA sequence: TGTGCCAGCAGTTACAGGGGGCTGGGAGAGACCCAGTACTTC. It codes for CASSYRGLGETQYF.

The genes are TRBV20-1 and TRBJ2-5; D uncertain. In germline, CDR1 is DFQATT, CDR2 SNEGSKA (reference sequence). The CDR3 spans 12 residues. V was clipped by 3 bases and J by 5 bases, with 10 bases between them. DNA for the CDR3: TGCAGTGCTAGGGGTAGTCCTGAGACCCAGTACTTC. Translation: CSARGSPETQYF.

In its sample, this clonotype was seen many times. CDR3 sequence: CASKAGTGDTGELFF. The DNA for the CDR3 is TGCGCCAGCAAGGCCGGGACAGGGGACACCGGGGAGCTGTTTTTT. J is TRBJ2-2 and V is TRBV5-1, with 10 bases matching TRBD1. The V gene end was trimmed by 6 bases and the J gene end by 3 bases; junction bases not matched to a gene: 5. Per germline, CDR1 SGHRS and CDR2 YFSETQ. The CDR3 contains 15 residues.

The sample holds many counts of this clonotype. This sequence joins TRBV29-1 and TRBJ2-7; 9 nucleotides match TRBD2. CDR3 length equals 13 residues. The V gene's germline CDR1 is SQVTM and CDR2 ANQGSEA. V lost 6 bases to trimming and J lost 6 bases; unmatched junction nucleotides: 9. The CDR3 here is CSVESGRPREQYF. For the CDR3, the DNA is TGCAGCGTGGAGAGCGGGAGGCCACGCGAGCAGTACTTC.

This rearrangement joins TRBV29-1 to TRBJ1-1; D remains unclear. Germline values: CDR1 SQVTM, CDR2 ANQGSEA. Trimming left V 4 bases short and J 5 bases short, with 11 bases between. CDR3 length: 12 residues. The CDR3 spells CSVGGPRTEAFF. Here the CDR3 DNA reads TGCAGCGTTGGCGGACCGAGAACTGAAGCTTTCTTT.

This clonotype has just a few counts. The chain has TRBV6-1 and TRBJ1-5; D unclear. CDR1 MNHNS and CDR2 SASEGT come from the germline V gene. The CDR3 length is 13 residues. The V end lost 7 bases, the J end lost 2 bases, and 9 bases lay between the germline ends. CDR3 sequence (DNA): TGTGCCAGCACAGAGGGTCGCAATCAGCCCCAGCATTTT. Translation: CASTEGRNQPQHF.

The sample holds many counts of this clonotype. CDR3 in DNA: TGTGCCAGCAGCTTACTTAGCGAAAACACCGGGGAGCTGTTTTTT. This translates into CASSLLSENTGELFF. The V and J genes are TRBV11-2 and TRBJ2-2; possibly TRBD2 for D (5 bases). Germline V gene data show CDR1 as SGHAT and CDR2 as FQNNGV. V lost 2 bases and J lost 2, with 9 bases in between. This CDR3 is 15 amino acids long.

This clonotype was seen at least ten times. This chain connects TRBV29-1 to TRBJ2-2; possibly TRBD1 or TRBD2 for D (5 bases each). Looked up from germline, CDR1 is SQVTM and CDR2 is ANQGSEA. This CDR3 region has 14 residues. Deletions cut 6 bases from V and 2 bases from J, with 13 bases between. CDR3 loop: CSVTGTTNTGELFF. The CDR3 nucleotides read TGCAGCGTCACCGGGACGACCAACACCGGGGAGCTGTTTTTT.

The chain joins TRBV4-1 to TRBJ2-1; a possible D gene is TRBD2 (6 bases). Trimming took off 3 bases at V and 10 bases at J, with 13 bases between the two ends. The CDR3 consists of 13 residues. Per germline, CDR1 MGHRA and CDR2 YSYEKL. CDR3 residues: CASSHMTRDEQFF. Here the CDR3 DNA reads TGCGCCAGCAGCCATATGACTAGAGACGAGCAGTTCTTC.

The table lists this clonotype with many counts. This chain joins TRBV27 and TRBJ2-1; D might be TRBD1 (6 bases). Trimming stripped 5 bases from V and 15 bases from J, with 17 bases between. The CDR3 has 12 residues. From germline, CDR1 is MNHEY and CDR2 SMNVEV (reference sequence). CDR3 loop: CASSPTTGFRFF. The CDR3 nucleotides read TGTGCCAGCAGTCCCACCACAGGGTTTCGGTTCTTC.

With respect to this clonotype: In this CDR3 the conserved last residue, phenylalanine or tryptophan, is missing, so a read error is likely. V and J are TRBV20-1 and TRBJ1-1; the D is unclear. From germline, CDR1 is DFQATT and CDR2 SNEGSKA (reference sequence). V lost 2 bases, J lost 0 bases, and 16 bases lay in between. CDR3 size: 16 residues. CDR3 loop: CSARIGRRGVNTEAFC. Here the CDR3 DNA reads TGCAGTGCTAGAATCGGCAGGCGAGGTGTGAACACTGAAGCTTTCTGT.

The table lists this clonotype with a few counts. The chain recombines TRBV20-1 with TRBJ2-3, with unresolved D. The CDR3 is made up of 12 amino acids. CDR1 is DFQATT, CDR2 SNEGSKA, per germline (reference sequence). Here the CDR3 DNA reads TGCAGCACGAATCGACCCACAGATACGCAGTATTTT. It codes for CSTNRPTDTQYF.

The table lists this clonotype with many counts. The gene calls are TRBV5-6 and TRBJ1-5; 7 positions match TRBD1. V was pared by 4 bases and J by 5 bases, with 12 bases of the junction left unmatched. This CDR3 region has 16 residues. Per germline, CDR1 SGHDT and CDR2 YYEEEE. In nucleotides, the CDR3 is TGTGCCAGCAGCCAAAAGACAGGGCGAAGAGATCAGCCCCAGCATTTT. As protein: CASSQKTGRRDQPQHF.